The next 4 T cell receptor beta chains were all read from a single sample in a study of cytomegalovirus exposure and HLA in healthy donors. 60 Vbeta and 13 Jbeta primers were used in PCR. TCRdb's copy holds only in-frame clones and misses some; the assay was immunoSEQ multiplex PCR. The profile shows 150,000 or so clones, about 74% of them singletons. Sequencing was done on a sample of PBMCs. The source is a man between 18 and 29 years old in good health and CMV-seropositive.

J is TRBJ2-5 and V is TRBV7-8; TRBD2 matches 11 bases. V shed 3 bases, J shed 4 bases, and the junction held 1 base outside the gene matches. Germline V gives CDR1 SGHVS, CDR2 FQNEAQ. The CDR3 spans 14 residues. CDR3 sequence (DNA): TGTGCCAGCAGCTTCGGGACTAGCGGAGAGACCCAGTACTTC. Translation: CASSFGTSGETQYF.

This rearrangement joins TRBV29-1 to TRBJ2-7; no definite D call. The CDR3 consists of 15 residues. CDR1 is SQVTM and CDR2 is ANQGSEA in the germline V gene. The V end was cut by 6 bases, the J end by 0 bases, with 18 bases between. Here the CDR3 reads CSVERLDFSSYEQYF. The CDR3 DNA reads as TGCAGCGTAGAACGACTTGATTTTAGCTCCTACGAGCAGTACTTC.

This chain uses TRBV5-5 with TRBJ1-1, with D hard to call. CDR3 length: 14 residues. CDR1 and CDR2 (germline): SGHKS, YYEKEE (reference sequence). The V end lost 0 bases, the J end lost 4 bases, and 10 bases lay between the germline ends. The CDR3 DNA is TGTGCCAGCAGCTTGGTTACTGGGCTCACTGAAGCTTTCTTT. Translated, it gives CASSLVTGLTEAFF.

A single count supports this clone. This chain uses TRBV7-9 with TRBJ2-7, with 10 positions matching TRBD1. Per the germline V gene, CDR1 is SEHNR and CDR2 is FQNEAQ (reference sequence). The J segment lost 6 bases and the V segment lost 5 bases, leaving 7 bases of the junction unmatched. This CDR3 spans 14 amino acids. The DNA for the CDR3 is TGTGCCAGCAGCCCGGGACAGGGGACGAGCGAGCAGTACTTC. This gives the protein CASSPGQGTSEQYF.